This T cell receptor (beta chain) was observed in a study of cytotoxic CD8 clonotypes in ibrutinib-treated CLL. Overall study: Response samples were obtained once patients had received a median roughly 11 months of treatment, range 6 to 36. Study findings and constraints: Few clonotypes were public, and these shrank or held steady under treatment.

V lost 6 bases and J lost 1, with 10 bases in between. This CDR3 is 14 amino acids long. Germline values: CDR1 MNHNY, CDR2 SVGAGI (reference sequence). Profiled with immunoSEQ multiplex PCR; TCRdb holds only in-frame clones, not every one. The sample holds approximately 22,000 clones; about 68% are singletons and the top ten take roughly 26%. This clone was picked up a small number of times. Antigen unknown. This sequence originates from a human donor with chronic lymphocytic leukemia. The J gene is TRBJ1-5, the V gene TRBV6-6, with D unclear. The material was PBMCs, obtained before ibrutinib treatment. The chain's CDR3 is CASRAQNSNQPQHF. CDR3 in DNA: TGTGCCAGCAGAGCACAGAACAGCAATCAGCCCCAGCATTTT.